What follows are 9 T cell receptor beta chains derived from one specimen sequenced in a study of neurological immune-mediated disorders. The time point denotes: longitudinal time-point 3. TCRdb ran MiXCR on the 5' RACE reads and lists one entry per CDR3 protein. The table lists roughly 45,000 distinct CDR3 sequences, about 14% of them singletons, with roughly 10% in the top ten. The sample consisted of PBMCs. These receptors were collected from a man aged 25-40 years in good health.

The chain has TRBV5-1 and TRBJ2-2; D is perhaps TRBD2 (6 bases). Deletions cut 1 base from V and 4 bases from J, with 17 bases between. There are 17 residues in the CDR3. Germline CDR1 SGHRS, CDR2 YFSETQ. Here the CDR3 reads CASSLTTGLRITGELFF. The DNA for the CDR3 is TGCGCCAGCAGCTTGACAACGGGACTCCGAATCACCGGGGAGCTGTTTTTT.

This clonotype was observed many times. This chain's CDR3 is CASSPPGGRSYEQYF. The CDR3 nucleotides are TGTGCCAGCAGCCCTCCGGGAGGACGGTCCTACGAGCAGTACTTC. The genes are TRBV14 and TRBJ2-7, with 7 nucleotides matching TRBD2. The J segment lost 1 base and the V segment lost 4 bases, leaving 7 bases of the junction unmatched. Germline-derived CDR1 and CDR2 are SGHDN and FVKESK. This CDR3 comprises 15 residues.

This clonotype is labeled medium-sized (0.01 to 0.1%). This chain links TRBV3-1 with TRBJ1-1; the D is unclear. The CDR3 loop spans 17 amino acids. Per germline, CDR1 LGHDT and CDR2 YNNKEL (reference sequence). Trimming removed 0 bases at V and 0 bases at J, with 14 bases between. CDR3 protein: CASSQEGEGPMNTEAFF. DNA of the CDR3: TGTGCCAGCAGCCAAGAGGGTGAGGGCCCCATGAACACTGAAGCTTTCTTT.

This clonotype was detected a few times. The V call is TRBV7-2, the J call TRBJ1-6; D is ambiguous. Germline assignment: CDR1 SGHTA and CDR2 FQGNSA. Between the trimmed V and J ends, which lost 5 bases and 0 bases, there was a span of 8 bases. The CDR3 extends over 15 amino acids. In nucleotides, the CDR3 is TGTGCCAGCAGCGCGCAGCGCTCCTATAATTCACCCCTCCACTTT. Protein product: CASSAQRSYNSPLHF.

This clonotype was counted many times. This chain connects TRBV13 to TRBJ2-1; D is ambiguous. The germline gives CDR1 PRHDT, CDR2 FYEKMQ (reference sequence). Trimming took off 0 bases at V and 0 bases at J, with 6 bases between the two ends. The CDR3 spans 15 residues. The CDR3 DNA sequence: TGTGCCAGCAGCTTAGGGCCAGCCTCCTACAATGAGCAGTTCTTC. Translating it yields CASSLGPASYNEQFF.

The sample holds many counts of this clonotype. The chain carries TRBV27 and TRBJ2-1; TRBD1 agrees at 10 bases. J was trimmed by 8 bases and V by 4 bases; bases with no gene match: 11. The CDR3 runs 16 residues. In germline, CDR1 is MNHEY, CDR2 SMNVEV (reference sequence). The CDR3, as DNA: TGTGCCAGCAGTTCCCTCCGGGACAGGGGTATCGATGAGCAGTTCTTC. This sequence encodes CASSSLRDRGIDEQFF.

This clonotype has a count of ten or more. J is TRBJ2-1 and V is TRBV7-2; D may be TRBD2 (5 bases). Trimming removed 1 base from V and 8 bases from J, with 6 bases in between. CDR1 and CDR2 from the germline V gene are SGHTA and FQGNSA. There are 12 residues in the CDR3. The DNA of the CDR3 is TGTGCCAGCAGCTTAGGGCGGGATGAGCAGTTCTTC. It translates to CASSLGRDEQFF.

This clonotype was seen repeatedly, ten times or more. The chain couples TRBV5-1 to TRBJ2-5; maybe TRBD1 (6 bases). CDR3 length: 17 residues. Germline V gene data show CDR1 as SGHRS and CDR2 as YFSETQ. Trimming pared 0 bases from V and 2 bases from J, leaving 17 bases between. The CDR3 is CASSLAFGVQGQETQYF. CDR3 sequence (DNA): TGCGCCAGCAGCTTGGCGTTCGGGGTGCAGGGGCAAGAGACCCAGTACTTC.

This clonotype was detected many times. The rearrangement joins TRBV10-2 to TRBJ2-2; D ambiguous. The V end was cut by 4 bases, the J end by 2 bases, with 8 bases between. Germline loops: CDR1 WSHSY, CDR2 SAAADI. The CDR3 runs 14 residues. The CDR3 nucleotides read TGCGCCAGCAGTGGTAGTCGTAACACCGGGGAGCTGTTTTTT. It is translated as CASSGSRNTGELFF.